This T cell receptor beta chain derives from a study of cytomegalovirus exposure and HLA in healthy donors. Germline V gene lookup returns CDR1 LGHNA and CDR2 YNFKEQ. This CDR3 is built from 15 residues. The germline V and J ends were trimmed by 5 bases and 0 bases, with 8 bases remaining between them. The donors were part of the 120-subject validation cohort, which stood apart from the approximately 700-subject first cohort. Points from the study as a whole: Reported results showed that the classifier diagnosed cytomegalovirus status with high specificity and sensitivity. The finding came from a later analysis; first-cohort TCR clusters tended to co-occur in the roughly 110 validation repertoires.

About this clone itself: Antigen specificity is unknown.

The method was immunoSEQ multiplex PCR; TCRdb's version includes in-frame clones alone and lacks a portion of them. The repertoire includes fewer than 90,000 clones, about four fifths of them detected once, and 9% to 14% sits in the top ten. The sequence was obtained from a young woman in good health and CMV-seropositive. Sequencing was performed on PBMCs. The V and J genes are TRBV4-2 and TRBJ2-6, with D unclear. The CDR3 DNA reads TGTGCCAGCAGCTCCCTAGGCTCTGGGGCCAACGTCCTGACTTTC. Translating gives CASSSLGSGANVLTF.